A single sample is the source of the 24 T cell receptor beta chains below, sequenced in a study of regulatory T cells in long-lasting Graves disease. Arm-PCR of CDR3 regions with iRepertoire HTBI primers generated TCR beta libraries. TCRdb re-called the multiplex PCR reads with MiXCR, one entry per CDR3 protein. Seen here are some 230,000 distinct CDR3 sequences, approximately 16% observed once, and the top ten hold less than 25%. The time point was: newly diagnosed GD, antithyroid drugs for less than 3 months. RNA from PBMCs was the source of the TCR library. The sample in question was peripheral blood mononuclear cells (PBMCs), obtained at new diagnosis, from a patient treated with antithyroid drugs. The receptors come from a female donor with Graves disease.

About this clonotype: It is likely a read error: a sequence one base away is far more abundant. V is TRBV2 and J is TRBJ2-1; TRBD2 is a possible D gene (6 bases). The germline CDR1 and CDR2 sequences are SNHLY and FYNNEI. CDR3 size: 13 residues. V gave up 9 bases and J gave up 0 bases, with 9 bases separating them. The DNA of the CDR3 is TGTGCCAGAGGGGACTTCTCCTACAATGAGCAGTTCTTC. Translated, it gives CARGDFSYNEQFF.

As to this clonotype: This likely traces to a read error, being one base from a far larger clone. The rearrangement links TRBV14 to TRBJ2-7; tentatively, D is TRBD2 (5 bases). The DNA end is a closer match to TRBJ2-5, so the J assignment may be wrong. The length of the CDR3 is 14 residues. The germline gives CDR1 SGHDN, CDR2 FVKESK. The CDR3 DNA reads TGTGCCAGCAACCAACTAGAATATCAAGAGACCCAGTACTTC. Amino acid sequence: CASNQLEYQETQYF.

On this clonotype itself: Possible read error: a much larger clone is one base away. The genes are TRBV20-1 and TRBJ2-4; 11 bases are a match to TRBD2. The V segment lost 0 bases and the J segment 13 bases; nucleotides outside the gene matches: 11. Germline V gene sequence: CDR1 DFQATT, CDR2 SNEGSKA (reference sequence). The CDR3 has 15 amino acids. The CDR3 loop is CSARDGTSGPGEQYF. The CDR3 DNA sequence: TGCAGTGCTAGAGATGGGACTAGCGGCCCAGGGGAGCAGTACTTC.

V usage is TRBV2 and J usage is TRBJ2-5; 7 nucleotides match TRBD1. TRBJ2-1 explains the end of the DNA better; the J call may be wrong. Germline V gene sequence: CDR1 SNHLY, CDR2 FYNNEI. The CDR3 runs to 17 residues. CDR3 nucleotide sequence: TGTGCCAGGACCGCGCTAACAGGGGAAAGGATGGGCAATGAGCAGTTCTTC. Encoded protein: CARTALTGERMGNEQFF.

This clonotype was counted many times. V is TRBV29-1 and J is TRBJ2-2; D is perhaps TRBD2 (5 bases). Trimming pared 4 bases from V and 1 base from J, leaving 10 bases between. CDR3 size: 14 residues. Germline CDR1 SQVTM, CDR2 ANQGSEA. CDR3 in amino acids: CSVGGGLNTGELFF. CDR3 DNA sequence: TGCAGCGTTGGAGGCGGGCTGAACACCGGGGAGCTGTTTTTT.

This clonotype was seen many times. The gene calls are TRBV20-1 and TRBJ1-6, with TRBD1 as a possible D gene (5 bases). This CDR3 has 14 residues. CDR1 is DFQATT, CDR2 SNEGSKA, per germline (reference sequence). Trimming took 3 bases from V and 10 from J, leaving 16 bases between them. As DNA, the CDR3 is TGCAGTGCTAGCGCGGGGGGTGTTCGCTCACCCCTCCACTTT. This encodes CSASAGGVRSPLHF.

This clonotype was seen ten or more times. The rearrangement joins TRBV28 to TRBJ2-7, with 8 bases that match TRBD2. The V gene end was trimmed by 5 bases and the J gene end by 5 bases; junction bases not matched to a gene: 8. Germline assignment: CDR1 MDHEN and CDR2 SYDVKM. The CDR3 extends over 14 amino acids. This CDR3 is CASSNPGTSNEQYF. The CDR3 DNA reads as TGTGCCAGCAGTAACCCCGGGACTAGTAACGAGCAGTACTTC.

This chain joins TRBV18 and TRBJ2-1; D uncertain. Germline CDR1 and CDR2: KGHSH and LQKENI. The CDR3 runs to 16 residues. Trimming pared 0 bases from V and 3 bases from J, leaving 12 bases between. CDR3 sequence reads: CASSPPRQANYNEQFF. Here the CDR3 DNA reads TGTGCCAGCTCACCACCCCGCCAAGCTAACTACAATGAGCAGTTCTTC.

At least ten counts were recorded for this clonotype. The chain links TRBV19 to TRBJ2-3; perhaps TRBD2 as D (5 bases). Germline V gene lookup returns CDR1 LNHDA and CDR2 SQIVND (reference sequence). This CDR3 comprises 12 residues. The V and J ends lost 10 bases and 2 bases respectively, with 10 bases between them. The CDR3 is CATEGNTDTQYF. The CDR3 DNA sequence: TGTGCCACCGAGGGAAACACAGATACGCAGTATTTT.

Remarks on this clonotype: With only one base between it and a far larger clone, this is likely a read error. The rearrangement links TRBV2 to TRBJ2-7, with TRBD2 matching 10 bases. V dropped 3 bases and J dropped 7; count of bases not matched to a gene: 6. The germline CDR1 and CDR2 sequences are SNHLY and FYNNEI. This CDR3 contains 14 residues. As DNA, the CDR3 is TGTGCCAGCAGTGAGAGCGGGAGGGCCAGTGAGCAGTACTTC. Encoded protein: CASSESGRASEQYF.

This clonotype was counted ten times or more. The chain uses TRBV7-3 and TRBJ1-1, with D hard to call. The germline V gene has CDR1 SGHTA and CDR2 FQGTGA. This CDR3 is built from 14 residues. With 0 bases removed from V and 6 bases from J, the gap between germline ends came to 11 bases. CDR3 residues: CASSLTGSGPEAFF. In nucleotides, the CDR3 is TGTGCCAGCAGCTTAACAGGGTCGGGCCCTGAAGCTTTCTTT. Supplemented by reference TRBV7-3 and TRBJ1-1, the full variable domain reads GAGVSQTPSNKVTEKGKYVELRCDPISGHTALYWYRQSLGQGPEFLIYFQGTGAADDSGLPNDRFFAVRPEGSVSTLKIQRTERGDSAVYLCASSLTGSGPEAFFGQGTRLTVV.

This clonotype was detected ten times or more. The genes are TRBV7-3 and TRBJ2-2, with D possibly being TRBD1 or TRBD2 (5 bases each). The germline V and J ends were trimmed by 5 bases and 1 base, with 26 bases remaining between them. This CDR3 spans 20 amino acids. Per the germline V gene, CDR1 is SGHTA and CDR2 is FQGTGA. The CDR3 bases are TGTGCCAGCAGCCCGGGGACGAGTTTACTTCCACCTCTGAACACCGGGGAGCTGTTTTTT. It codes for CASSPGTSLLPPLNTGELFF.

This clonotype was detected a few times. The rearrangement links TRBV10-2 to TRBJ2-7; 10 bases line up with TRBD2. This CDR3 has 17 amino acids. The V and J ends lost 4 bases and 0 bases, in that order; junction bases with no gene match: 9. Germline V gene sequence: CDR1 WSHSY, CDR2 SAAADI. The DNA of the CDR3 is TGCGCCAGCAGTGGAGGGCGACTAGCGGGCCTCTCCTACGAGCAGTACTTC. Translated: CASSGGRLAGLSYEQYF.

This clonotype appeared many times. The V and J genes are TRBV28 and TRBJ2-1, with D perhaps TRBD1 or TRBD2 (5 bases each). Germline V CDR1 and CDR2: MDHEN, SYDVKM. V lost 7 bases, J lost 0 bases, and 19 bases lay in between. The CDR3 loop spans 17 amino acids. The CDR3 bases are TGTGCCAGCACACCGTCCGGGACGTTAAGCTCCTACAATGAGCAGTTCTTC. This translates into CASTPSGTLSSYNEQFF.

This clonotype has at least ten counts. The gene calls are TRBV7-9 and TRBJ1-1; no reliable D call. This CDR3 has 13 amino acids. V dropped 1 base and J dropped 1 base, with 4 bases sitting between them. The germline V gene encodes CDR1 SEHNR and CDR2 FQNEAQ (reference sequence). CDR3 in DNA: TGTGCCAGCAGCTTAGTAGAGAACACTGAAGCTTTCTTT. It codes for CASSLVENTEAFF.

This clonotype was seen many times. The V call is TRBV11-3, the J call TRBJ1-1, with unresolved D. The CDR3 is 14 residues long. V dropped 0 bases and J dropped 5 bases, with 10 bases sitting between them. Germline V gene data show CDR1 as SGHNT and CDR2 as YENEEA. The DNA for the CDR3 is TGTGCCAGCAGCTTAGATACTGGGTCAACTGAAGCTTTCTTT. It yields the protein CASSLDTGSTEAFF.

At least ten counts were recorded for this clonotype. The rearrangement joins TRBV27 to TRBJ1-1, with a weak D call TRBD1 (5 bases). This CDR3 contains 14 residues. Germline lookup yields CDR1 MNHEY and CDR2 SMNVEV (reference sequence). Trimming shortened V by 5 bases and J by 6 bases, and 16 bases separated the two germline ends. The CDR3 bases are TGTGCCAGCAGTCCCACGGGCGGGGCAGCTGAAGCTTTCTTT. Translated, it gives CASSPTGGAAEAFF.

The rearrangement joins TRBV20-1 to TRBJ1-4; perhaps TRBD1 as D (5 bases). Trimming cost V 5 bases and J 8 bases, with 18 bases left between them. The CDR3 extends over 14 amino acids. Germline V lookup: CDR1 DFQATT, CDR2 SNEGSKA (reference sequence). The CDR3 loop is CSAPGGAGWEKLFF. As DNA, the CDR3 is TGCAGTGCTCCAGGTGGGGCAGGGTGGGAAAAACTGTTTTTT.

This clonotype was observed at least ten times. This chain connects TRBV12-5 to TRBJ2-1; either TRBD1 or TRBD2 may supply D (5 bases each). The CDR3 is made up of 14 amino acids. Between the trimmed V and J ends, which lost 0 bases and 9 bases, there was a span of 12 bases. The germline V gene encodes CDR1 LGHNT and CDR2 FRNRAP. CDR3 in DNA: TGTGCTAGTGGTTTGGTCATGGGGACCAGTGAGCAGTTCTTC. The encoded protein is CASGLVMGTSEQFF.

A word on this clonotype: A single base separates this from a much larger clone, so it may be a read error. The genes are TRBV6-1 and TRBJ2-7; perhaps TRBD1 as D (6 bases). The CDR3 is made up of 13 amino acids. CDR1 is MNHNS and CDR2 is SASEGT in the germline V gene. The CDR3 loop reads CANSRDTAYEQYF. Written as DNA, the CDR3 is TGTGCCAACAGTCGGGACACCGCCTACGAGCAGTACTTC.

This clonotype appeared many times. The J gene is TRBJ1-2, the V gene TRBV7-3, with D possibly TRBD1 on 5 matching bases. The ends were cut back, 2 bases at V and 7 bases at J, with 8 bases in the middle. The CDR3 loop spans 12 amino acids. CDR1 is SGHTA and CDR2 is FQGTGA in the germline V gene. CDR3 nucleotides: TGTGCCAGCAGCTTACAGGGTTTTGGCTACACCTTC. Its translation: CASSLQGFGYTF.

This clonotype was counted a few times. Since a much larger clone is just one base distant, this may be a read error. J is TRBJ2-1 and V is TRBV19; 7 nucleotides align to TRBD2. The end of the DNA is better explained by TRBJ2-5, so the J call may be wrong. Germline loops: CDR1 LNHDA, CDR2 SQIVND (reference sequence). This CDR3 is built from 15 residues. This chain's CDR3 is CASSRAGNGQETQYF. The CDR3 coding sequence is TGTGCCAGTAGTAGAGCGGGAAATGGCCAAGAGACCCAGTACTTC.

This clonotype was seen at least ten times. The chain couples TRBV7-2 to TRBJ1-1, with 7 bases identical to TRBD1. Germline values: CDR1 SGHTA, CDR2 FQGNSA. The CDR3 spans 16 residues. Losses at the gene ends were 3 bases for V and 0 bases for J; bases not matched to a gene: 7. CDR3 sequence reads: CASSFRTGGMNTEAFF. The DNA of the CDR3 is TGTGCCAGCAGCTTCAGGACAGGTGGAATGAACACTGAAGCTTTCTTT.

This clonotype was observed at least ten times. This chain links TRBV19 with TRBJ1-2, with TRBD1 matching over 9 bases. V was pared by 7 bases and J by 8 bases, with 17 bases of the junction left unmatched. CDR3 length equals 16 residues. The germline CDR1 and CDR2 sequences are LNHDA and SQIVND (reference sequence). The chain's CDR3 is CASTKQKGQGLHGYTF. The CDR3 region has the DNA TGTGCCAGTACTAAACAAAAGGGACAGGGACTTCACGGCTACACCTTC.